This T cell receptor beta chain was sequenced for a study of Graves' ophthalmopathy and Graves' hyperthyroidism. General study findings and limits: The authors also found most expanded thyroid clonotypes above 0.001 frequency in blood. Discriminating ophthalmopathy from stable hyperthyroidism, a 13-signature model attained a sensitivity of about 88% and a specificity of approximately 81%.

The TCR beta CDR3 regions underwent amplification from RNA transcripts. Second-round multiplex PCR followed a first-round RT-PCR using HTBI primers. TCRdb reprocessed the multiplex PCR reads via MiXCR and lists one record per CDR3 protein. The data contain around 1.1 million distinct CDR3 sequences, 36% of them singletons. Germline V gives CDR1 SSHAT, CDR2 FNYEAQ (reference sequence). The V segment lost 5 bases and the J segment 3 bases; nucleotides outside the gene matches: 9. This CDR3 contains 15 residues. This clonotype came up many times. Antigen specificity is unknown. The V gene is TRBV7-7, the J gene TRBJ2-5; 7 nucleotides align to TRBD1. Sequenced material: peripheral blood or thyroid tissue (not recorded which). The receptor was derived from an adult man with Graves' hyperthyroidism. CDR3 coding DNA: TGTGCCAGCAGCCAGGGCCCTGGGACAGAAGAGACCCAGTACTTC. This encodes CASSQGPGTEETQYF. Using reference TRBV7-7 and TRBJ2-5 for the parts outside the CDR3, the full variable domain is GAGVSQSPRYKVTKRGQDVTLRCDPISSHATLYWYQQALGQGPEFLTYFNYEAQPDKSGLPSDRFSAERPEGSISTLTIQRTEQRDSAMYRCASSQGPGTEETQYFGPGTRLLVL.